This TCR beta chain was recovered during a study of beta chain features in type 1 diabetes. General study findings and limits: A closer apparent resemblance between naive, central memory and Treg TCRB repertoires was seen in patients than in healthy donors.

CDR1 is SNHLY and CDR2 is FYNNEI in the germline V gene. The J segment lost 6 bases and the V segment lost 4 bases, leaving 5 bases of the junction unmatched. The CDR3 is made up of 13 amino acids. Expressed TCRB transcripts got sequenced, as all isolated RNA was reverse transcribed. Approximately 3.6 million reads per sample on average were obtained from naive, central memory and regulatory T cell samples. The method was immunoSEQ multiplex PCR; TCRdb's version includes in-frame clones alone and lacks a portion of them. The repertoire holds around 150,000 clones, under 9.5% seen once, with 0.5% to 0.65% in the top ten. About this clone itself: Its antigen is not known.

Sequenced: central memory CD4+ T cells from blood. The chain is built from TRBV2 and TRBJ1-2; 7 nucleotides agree with TRBD1. This receptor was identified in a young man in good health. CDR3: CASSVTGENGYTF. The CDR3 DNA reads TGTGCCAGCAGTGTCACAGGGGAGAATGGCTACACCTTC.